This T cell receptor (beta chain) derives from a study of T cells in Graves' hyperthyroidism and ophthalmopathy. This clonotype was counted between two and nine times. TCR beta CDR3 regions were amplified from RNA. Researchers ran a first-round RT-PCR on the TCR CDR3 using the HTBI primer set. TCRdb called the multiplex PCR reads again in MiXCR, with one record for every CDR3 protein. This sample has around 450,000 distinct CDR3 sequences, with roughly 15% found just once. Looked up from germline, CDR1 is MGHRA and CDR2 is YSYEKL. The CDR3 covers 15 residues. Deletions cut 4 bases from V and 0 bases from J, with 13 bases between.

The source material was blood. The clonotype comes from a woman between 18 and 29 years old with Graves' hyperthyroidism. V usage is TRBV4-1 and J usage is TRBJ2-7; D uncertain. CDR3 loop: CASSLLETYSYEQYF. The CDR3 DNA follows: TGCGCCAGCAGCCTGCTTGAGACTTACTCCTACGAGCAGTACTTC.